Sequencing of this TCR beta chain was carried out in a study of post-analysis software for immune sequencing data. Germline trimming cut 3 bases from V and 7 bases from J; bases unmatched to any gene: 12. The CDR3 contains 15 residues. CDR1 DFQATT and CDR2 SNEGSKA come from the germline V gene (reference sequence). In this sample, this clonotype turned up a few times. Its antigen remains unknown. Overall study results and limits: Samples prepared in the same batch strongly co-clustered by F measure. Patients with multiple sclerosis recorded significantly lower normalized Chao1 diversity than controls, the study found. Comparison of patients with controls showed five TRBV segments more frequent in patients, TRBV5-6, TRBV5-1 and TRBV20-1 among them.

The TCR beta cDNA libraries contained unique molecular identifiers. TCRdb ran MiXCR on the PCR reads and lists one entry per CDR3 protein. The sample has 380,000 or so distinct CDR3 sequences; 30% to 45% are singletons. This TCR was recovered from a girl aged 5 to 17 with multiple sclerosis. The V gene is TRBV20-1, the J gene TRBJ2-1; 7 bases are a match to TRBD2. Sequences were obtained from blood. The chain's CDR3 is CSASGTRPRGNEQFF. The CDR3 nucleotides read TGCAGTGCTAGTGGGACCCGCCCGCGGGGGAATGAGCAGTTCTTC.